This T cell receptor (beta chain) is from a study of T cell responses to AZD1222 COVID-19 vaccine. CDR3 length: 14 amino acids. V was pared by 7 bases and J by 4 bases, with 16 bases between. Germline V gene sequence: CDR1 SGHTA, CDR2 FQGNSA. Investigators merged groups given second doses at roughly 4 or roughly 12 weeks. Study-wide results and limits: As reported, nearly half of all spike-specific TCRs target variant regions that are unmutated. Increases in Spike-specific TCR breadth and depth were seen after two AZD1222 doses. The donor group comprised mostly white British people and more females; the analysis possibly underestimated clonal diversity.

The table came from immunoSEQ multiplex PCR; TCRdb's copy has only in-frame clones and leaves some out. The table lists more than 50,000 clones, roughly 90% of them singletons. About this clone: The antigen is unknown.

The clonotype originates from an adult who received the AZD1222 COVID-19 vaccine. Sequenced here: peripheral blood, sampled 28 days after the second AZD1222 dose. The J gene is TRBJ1-2, the V gene TRBV7-2; tentative D call: TRBD1 (6 bases). The CDR3 protein is CASTTRGYAYGYTF. CDR3 DNA: TGTGCCAGCACCACCAGGGGTTATGCCTATGGCTACACCTTC. The whole variable domain, remainder taken from reference TRBV7-2 and TRBJ1-2, is GAGVSQSPSNKVTEKGKDVELRCDPISGHTALYWYRQSLGQGLEFLIYFQGNSAPDKSGLPSDRFSAERTGGSVSTLTIQRTQQEDSAVYLCASTTRGYAYGYTFGSGTRLTVV.